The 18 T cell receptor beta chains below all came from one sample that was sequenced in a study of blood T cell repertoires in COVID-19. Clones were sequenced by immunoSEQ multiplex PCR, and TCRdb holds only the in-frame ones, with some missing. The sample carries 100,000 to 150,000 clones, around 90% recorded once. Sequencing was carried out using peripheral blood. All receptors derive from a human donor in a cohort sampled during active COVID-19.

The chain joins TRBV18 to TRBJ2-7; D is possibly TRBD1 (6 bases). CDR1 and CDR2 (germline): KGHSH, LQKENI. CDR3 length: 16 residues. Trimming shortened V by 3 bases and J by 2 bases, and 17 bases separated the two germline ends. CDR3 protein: CASSPIGSGQPYEQYF. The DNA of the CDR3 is TGTGCCAGCTCACCCATAGGTTCGGGACAACCCTACGAGCAGTACTTC.

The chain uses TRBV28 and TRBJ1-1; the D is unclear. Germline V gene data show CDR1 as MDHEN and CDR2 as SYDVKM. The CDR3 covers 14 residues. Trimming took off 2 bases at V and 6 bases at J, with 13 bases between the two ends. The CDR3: CASSLVSEGSEAFF. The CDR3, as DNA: TGTGCCAGCAGTTTAGTCAGTGAGGGCTCTGAAGCTTTCTTT.

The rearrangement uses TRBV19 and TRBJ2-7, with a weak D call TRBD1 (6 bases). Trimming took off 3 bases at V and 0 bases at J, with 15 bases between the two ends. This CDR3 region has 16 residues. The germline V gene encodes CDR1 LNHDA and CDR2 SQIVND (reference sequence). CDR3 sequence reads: CASSMTTQGTSYEQYF. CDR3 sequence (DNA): TGTGCCAGTAGTATGACCACTCAGGGGACCTCCTACGAGCAGTACTTC. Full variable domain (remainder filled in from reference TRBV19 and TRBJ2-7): DGGITQSPKYLFRKEGQNVTLSCEQNLNHDAMYWYRQDPGQGLRLIYYSQIVNDFQKGDIAEGYSVSREKKESFPLTVTSAQKNPTAFYLCASSMTTQGTSYEQYFGPGTRLTVT.

The CDR3, as DNA: TGTGCCAGCAGATCGGGATGGACTGAAGCTTTCTTT. Protein product: CASRSGWTEAFF. V gene TRBV6-5 combines with J gene TRBJ1-1; no firm D call. CDR3 length: 12 residues. The ends were cut back, 6 bases at V and 5 bases at J, with 10 bases in the middle. Germline values: CDR1 MNHEY, CDR2 SVGAGI.

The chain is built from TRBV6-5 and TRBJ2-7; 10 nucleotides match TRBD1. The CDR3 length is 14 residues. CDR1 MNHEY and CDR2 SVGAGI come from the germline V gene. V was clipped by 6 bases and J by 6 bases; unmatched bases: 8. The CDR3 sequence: CASSARDRGLEQYF. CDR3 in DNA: TGTGCCAGCAGCGCCCGGGACAGGGGACTCGAGCAGTACTTC.

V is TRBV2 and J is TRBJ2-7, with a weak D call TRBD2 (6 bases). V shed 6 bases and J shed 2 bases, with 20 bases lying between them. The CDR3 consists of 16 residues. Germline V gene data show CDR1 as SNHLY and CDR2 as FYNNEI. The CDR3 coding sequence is TGTGCCAGCAGACCACCCCCCGGGACTTCTACCTACGAGCAGTACTTC. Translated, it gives CASRPPPGTSTYEQYF.

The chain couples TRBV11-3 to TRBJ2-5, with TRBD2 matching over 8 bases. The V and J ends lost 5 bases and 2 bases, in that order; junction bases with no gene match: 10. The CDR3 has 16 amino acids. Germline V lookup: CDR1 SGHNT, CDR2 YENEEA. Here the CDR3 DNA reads TGTGCCAGCAGCCCCTATAAGGCGGGGGGACAAGAGACCCAGTACTTC. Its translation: CASSPYKAGGQETQYF.

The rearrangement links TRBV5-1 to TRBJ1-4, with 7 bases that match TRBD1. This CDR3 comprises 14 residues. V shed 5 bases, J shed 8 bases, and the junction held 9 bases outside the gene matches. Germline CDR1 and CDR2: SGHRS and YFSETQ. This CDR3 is CASSLTGIYEKLFF. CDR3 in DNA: TGCGCCAGCAGTTTGACAGGGATTTACGAAAAACTGTTTTTT.

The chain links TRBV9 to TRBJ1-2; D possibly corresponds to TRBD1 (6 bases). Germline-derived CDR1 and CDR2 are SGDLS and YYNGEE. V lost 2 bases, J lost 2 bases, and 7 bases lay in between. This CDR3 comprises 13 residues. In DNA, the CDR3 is TGTGCCAGCAGCGTGGACAGCAACTATGGCTACACCTTC. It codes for CASSVDSNYGYTF.

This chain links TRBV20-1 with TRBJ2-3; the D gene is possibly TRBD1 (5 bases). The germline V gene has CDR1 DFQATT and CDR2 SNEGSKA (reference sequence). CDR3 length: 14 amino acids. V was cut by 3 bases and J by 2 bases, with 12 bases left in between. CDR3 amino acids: CSASTLGPTDTQYF. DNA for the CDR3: TGCAGTGCTAGTACCCTGGGGCCCACAGATACGCAGTATTTT.

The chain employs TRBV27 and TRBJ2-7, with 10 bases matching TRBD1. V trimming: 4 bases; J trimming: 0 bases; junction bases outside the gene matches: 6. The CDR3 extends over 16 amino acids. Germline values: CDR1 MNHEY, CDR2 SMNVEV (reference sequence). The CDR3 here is CASSSRTGGDSYEQYF. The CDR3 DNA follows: TGTGCCAGCAGTTCCCGGACAGGGGGGGACTCCTACGAGCAGTACTTC.

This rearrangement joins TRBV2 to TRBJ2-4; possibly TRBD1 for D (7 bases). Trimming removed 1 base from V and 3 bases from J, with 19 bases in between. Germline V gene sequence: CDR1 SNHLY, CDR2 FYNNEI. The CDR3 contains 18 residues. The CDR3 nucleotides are TGTGCCAGCAGTGAAGAGGCAGGGGGGTTCATTGTCAAAAACATTCAGTACTTC. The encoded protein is CASSEEAGGFIVKNIQYF.

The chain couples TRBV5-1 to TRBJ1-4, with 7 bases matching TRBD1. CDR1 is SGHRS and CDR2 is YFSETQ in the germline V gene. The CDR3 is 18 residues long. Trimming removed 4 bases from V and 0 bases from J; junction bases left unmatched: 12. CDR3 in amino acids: CASSPRQGIRATNEKLFF. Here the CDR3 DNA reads TGCGCCAGCAGCCCCCGACAGGGCATCCGGGCAACTAATGAAAAACTGTTTTTT.

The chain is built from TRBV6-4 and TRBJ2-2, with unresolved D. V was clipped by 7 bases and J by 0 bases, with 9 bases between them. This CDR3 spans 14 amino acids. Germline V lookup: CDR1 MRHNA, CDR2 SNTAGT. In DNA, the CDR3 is TGTGCCAGCACCAAGAACACGAACACCGGGGAGCTGTTTTTT. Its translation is CASTKNTNTGELFF.

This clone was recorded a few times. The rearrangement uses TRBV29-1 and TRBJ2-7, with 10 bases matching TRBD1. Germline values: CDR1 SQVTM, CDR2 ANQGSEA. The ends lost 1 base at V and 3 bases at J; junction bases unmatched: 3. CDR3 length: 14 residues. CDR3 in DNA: TGCAGCGTTGAAGGGGGACAGGGGAGCTACGAGCAGTACTTC. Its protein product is CSVEGGQGSYEQYF.

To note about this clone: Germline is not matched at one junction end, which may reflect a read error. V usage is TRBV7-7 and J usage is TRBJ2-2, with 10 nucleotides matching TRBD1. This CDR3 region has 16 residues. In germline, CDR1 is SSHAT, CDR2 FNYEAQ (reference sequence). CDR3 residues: CASSPTGTGATGELFF. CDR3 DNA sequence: TGTGCTAGCAGCCCAACCGGGACAGGGGCGACCGGGGAGCTGTTTTTT.

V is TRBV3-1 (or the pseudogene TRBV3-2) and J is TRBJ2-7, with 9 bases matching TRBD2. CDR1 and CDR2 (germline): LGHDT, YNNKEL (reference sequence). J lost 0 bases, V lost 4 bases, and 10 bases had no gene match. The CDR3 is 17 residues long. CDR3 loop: CASSPTLAGRSSYEQYF. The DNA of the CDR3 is TGTGCCAGCAGCCCCACCCTAGCGGGACGGAGCTCCTACGAGCAGTACTTC.

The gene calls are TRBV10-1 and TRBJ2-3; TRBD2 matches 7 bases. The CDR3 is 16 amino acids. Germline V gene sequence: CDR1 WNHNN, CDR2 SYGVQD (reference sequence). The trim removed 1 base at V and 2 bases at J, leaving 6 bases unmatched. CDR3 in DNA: TGCGCCAGCAGTGAGTATACGGGAGGATACACAGATACGCAGTATTTT. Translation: CASSEYTGGYTDTQYF.